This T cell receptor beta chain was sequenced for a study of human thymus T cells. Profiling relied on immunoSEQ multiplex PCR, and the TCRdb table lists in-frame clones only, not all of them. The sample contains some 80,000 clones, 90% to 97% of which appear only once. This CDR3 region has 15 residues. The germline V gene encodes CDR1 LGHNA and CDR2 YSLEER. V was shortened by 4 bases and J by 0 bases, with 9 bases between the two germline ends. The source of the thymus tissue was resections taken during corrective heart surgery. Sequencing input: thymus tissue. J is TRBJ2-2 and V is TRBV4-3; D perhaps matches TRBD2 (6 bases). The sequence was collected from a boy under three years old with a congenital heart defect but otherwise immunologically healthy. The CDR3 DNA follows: TGCGCCAGCAGCCCGGCGGGGTCGAACACCGGGGAGCTGTTTTTT. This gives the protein CASSPAGSNTGELFF.